Below, one T cell receptor (beta chain) is given with its context. CDR1 is SGHDT and CDR2 is YYEEEE in the germline V gene. Trimming took off 2 bases at V and 4 bases at J, with 20 bases between the two ends. CDR3 length: 17 residues. Time point: baseline, week 1 (first vaccination visit). Treatment: pre-vaccination baseline after standard-of-care therapy. The data originate from a study of a mutant IDH1 vaccine in newly diagnosed glioma. Produced via immunoSEQ multiplex PCR; TCRdb's table is partial and in-frame only. The data contain 15,000 to 20,000 clones, about 80% of them singletons. This chain joins TRBV5-6 and TRBJ2-3; D possibly uses TRBD1 or TRBD2 (5 bases each). This sequence originates from a man aged 35-49 years with glioma. The specimen comprised PBMCs, sampled from a glioma patient treated with radiotherapy, temozolomide or both. DNA for the CDR3: TGTGCCAGCAGCTTTAGATCTAGCAGGGCCCTTGCAGATACGCAGTATTTT. This encodes CASSFRSSRALADTQYF.